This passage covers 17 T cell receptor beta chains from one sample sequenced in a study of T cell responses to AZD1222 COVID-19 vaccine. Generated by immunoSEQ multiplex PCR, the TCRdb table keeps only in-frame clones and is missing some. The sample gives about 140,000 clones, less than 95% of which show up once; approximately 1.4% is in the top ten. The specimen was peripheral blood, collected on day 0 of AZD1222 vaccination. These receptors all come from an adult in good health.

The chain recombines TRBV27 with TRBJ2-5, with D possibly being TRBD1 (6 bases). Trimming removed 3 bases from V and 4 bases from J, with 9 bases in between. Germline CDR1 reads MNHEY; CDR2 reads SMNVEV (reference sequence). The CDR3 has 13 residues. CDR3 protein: CASSLVRGETQYF. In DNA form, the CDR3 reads TGTGCCAGCAGTTTGGTCAGGGGAGAGACCCAGTACTTC.

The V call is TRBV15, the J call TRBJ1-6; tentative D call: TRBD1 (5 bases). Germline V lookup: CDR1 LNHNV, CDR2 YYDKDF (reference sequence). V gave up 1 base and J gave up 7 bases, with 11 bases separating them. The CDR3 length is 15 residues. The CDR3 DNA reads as TGTGCCACCAGCAGAGGGGGCAGGAACAATTCACCCCTCCACTTT. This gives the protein CATSRGGRNNSPLHF.

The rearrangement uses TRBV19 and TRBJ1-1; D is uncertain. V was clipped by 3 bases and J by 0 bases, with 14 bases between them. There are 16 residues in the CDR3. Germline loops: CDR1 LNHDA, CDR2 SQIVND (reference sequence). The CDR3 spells CASSIGVVGLNTEAFF. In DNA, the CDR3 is TGTGCCAGTAGTATTGGGGTCGTTGGTTTGAACACTGAAGCTTTCTTT.

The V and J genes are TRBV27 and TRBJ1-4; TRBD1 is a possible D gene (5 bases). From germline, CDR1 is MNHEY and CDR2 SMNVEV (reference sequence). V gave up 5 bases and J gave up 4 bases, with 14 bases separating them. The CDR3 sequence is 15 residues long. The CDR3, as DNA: TGTGCCAGCAGTCCCCGGGGCACCTATAATGAAAAACTGTTTTTT. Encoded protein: CASSPRGTYNEKLFF.

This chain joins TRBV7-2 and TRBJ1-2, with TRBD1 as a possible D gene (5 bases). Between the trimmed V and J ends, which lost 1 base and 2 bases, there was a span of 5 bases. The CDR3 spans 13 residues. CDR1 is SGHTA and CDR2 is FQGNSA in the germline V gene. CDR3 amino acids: CASSLGGNYGYTF. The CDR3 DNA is TGTGCCAGCAGCTTAGGGGGGAACTATGGCTACACCTTC.

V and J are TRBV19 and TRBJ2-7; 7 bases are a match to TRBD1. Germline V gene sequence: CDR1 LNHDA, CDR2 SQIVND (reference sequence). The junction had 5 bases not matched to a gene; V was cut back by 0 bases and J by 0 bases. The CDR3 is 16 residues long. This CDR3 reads CASSIEAGDSSYEQYF. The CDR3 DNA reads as TGTGCCAGTAGTATAGAGGCCGGGGACAGCTCCTACGAGCAGTACTTC.

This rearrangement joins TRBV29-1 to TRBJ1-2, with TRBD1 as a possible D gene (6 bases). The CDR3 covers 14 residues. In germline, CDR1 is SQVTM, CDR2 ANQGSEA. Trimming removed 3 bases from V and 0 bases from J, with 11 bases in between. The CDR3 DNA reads TGCAGCGTTGAGCCCACAGGGTCTAACTATGGCTACACCTTC. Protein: CSVEPTGSNYGYTF.

The CDR3 region is CASSSGALAGVETQYF. CDR3 DNA sequence: TGTGCCAGCAGCTCAGGGGCGCTAGCGGGAGTAGAGACCCAGTACTTC. This chain connects TRBV13 to TRBJ2-5; 10 bases map to TRBD2. The CDR3 runs to 16 residues. In germline, CDR1 is PRHDT, CDR2 FYEKMQ (reference sequence). The J segment lost 4 bases and the V segment lost 4 bases, leaving 9 bases of the junction unmatched.

The CDR3 spells CASSHGGQGSNTGELFF. CDR3 DNA sequence: TGTGCCAGCAGCCACGGCGGGCAAGGAAGCAACACCGGGGAGCTGTTTTTT. The chain carries TRBV4-2 and TRBJ2-2; D might be TRBD2 (5 bases). V lost 3 bases to trimming and J lost 2 bases, with 16 bases between them. CDR3 length: 17 amino acids. CDR1 LGHNA and CDR2 YNFKEQ come from the germline V gene.

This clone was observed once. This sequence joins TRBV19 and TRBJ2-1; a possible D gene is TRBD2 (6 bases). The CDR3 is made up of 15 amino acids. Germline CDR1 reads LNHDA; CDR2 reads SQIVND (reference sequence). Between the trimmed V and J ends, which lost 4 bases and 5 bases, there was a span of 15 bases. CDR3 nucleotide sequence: TGTGCCAGTAGTACCACCCAGCGGGCGAACAATGAGCAGTTCTTC. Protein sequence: CASSTTQRANNEQFF. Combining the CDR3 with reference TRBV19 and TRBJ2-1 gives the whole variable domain DGGITQSPKYLFRKEGQNVTLSCEQNLNHDAMYWYRQDPGQGLRLIYYSQIVNDFQKGDIAEGYSVSREKKESFPLTVTSAQKNPTAFYLCASSTTQRANNEQFFGPGTRLTVL.

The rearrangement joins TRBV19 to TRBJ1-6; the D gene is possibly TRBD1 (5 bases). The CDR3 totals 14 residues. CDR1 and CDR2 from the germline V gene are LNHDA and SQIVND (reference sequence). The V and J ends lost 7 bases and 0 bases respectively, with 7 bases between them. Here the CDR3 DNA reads TGTGCCAGTACAGGGAGCTCCTATAATTCACCCCTCCACTTT. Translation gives CASTGSSYNSPLHF.

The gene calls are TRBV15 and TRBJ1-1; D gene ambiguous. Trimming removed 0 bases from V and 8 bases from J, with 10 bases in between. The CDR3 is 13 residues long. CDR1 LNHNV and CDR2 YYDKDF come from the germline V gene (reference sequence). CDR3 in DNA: TGTGCCACCAGCAGAGATCCGACGGAAGAAGCTTTCTTT. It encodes CATSRDPTEEAFF.

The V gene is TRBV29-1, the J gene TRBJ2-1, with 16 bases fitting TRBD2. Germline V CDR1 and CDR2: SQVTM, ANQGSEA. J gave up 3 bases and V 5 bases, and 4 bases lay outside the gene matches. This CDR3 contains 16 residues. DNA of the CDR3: TGCAGCGTTAGGGGACTAGCGGGAGGGGTCTACAATGAGCAGTTCTTC. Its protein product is CSVRGLAGGVYNEQFF.

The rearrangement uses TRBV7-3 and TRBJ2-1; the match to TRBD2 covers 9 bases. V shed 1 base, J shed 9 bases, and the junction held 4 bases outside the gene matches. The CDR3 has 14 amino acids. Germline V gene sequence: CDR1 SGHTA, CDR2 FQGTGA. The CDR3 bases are TGTGCCAGCAGCTTAAGCGGGAGGGCCAGTGAGCAGTTCTTC. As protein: CASSLSGRASEQFF.

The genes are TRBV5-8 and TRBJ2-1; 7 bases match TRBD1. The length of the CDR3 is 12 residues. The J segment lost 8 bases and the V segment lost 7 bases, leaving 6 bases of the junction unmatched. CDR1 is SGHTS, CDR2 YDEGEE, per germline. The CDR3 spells CASLTGLDEQFF. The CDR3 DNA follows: TGTGCCAGCTTGACAGGGTTAGATGAGCAGTTCTTC. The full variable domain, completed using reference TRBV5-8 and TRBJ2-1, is EAGVTQSPTHLIKTRGQQATLRCSPISGHTSVYWYQQALGLGLQFLLWYDEGEERNRGNFPPRFSGRQFPNYSSELNVNALELEDSALYLCASLTGLDEQFFGPGTRLTVL.

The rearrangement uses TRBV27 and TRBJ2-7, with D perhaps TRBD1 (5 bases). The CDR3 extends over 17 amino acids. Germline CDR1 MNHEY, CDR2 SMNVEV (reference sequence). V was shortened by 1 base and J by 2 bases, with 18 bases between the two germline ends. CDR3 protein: CASSLFSSGLRTYEQYF. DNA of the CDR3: TGTGCCAGCAGTTTATTCTCATCAGGGTTAAGGACCTACGAGCAGTACTTC.

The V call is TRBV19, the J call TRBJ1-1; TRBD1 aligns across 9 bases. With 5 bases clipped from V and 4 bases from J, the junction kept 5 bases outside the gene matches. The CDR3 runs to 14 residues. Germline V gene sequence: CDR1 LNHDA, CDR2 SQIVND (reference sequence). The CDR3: CASSATGGGTEAFF. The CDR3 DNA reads TGTGCCAGTAGTGCGACAGGGGGAGGCACTGAAGCTTTCTTT.